This T cell receptor beta chain was captured in a study of T cell clones after liver transplantation. Study information: TCRbeta sequencing after a pre-transplant mixed lymphocyte reaction identified graft-donor-reactive clones, later tracked in post-transplant blood.

The junction had 8 bases not matched to a gene; V was cut back by 4 bases and J by 6 bases. This CDR3 is built from 14 residues. Germline V gene data show CDR1 as SGHRS and CDR2 as YFSETQ. Generated by immunoSEQ multiplex PCR, the TCRdb table keeps only in-frame clones and is missing some. Among around 70,000 clones listed, around 92% were seen once. The sequencing here drew on CD4+ T cells from blood, taken around 27 months after liver transplant. The chain uses TRBV5-1 and TRBJ1-2; 8 nucleotides match TRBD1. This clonotype was obtained from a human patient who received a liver transplant. The graft donor may account for some of the T cells. The CDR3 DNA is TGCGCCAGCAGCGTGACAGGGGCGCAGAATGGCTACACCTTC. Translation gives CASSVTGAQNGYTF.